The 28 T cell receptor beta chains below come from one sample, sequenced in a study of cytomegalovirus exposure and HLA in healthy donors. The PCR used 60 Vbeta and 13 Jbeta primers. Sequenced by immunoSEQ multiplex PCR; TCRdb stores in-frame clones only, minus some. The sample has over 95,000 clones, about 79% seen once; the top ten hold approximately 2%. Sequenced input: PBMCs. These receptors all stem from a human donor in good health.

J is TRBJ2-3 and V is TRBV7-6; 8 bases align to TRBD2. V shed 5 bases and J 4 bases; nucleotides not matched to a gene: 8. CDR3 size: 15 residues. Per the germline V gene, CDR1 is SGHVS and CDR2 is FNYEAQ. The DNA for the CDR3 is TGTGCCAGCAGCCCAAGCGGGGGTGGAGCAGATACGCAGTATTTT. Translated, it gives CASSPSGGGADTQYF. Drawing the rest from reference TRBV7-6 and TRBJ2-3, the complete variable domain is GAGVSQSPRYKVTKRGQDVALRCDPISGHVSLYWYRQALGQGPEFLTYFNYEAQQDKSGLPNDRFSAERPEGSISTLTIQRTEQRDSAMYRCASSPSGGGADTQYFGPGTRLTVL.

V is TRBV7-2 and J is TRBJ1-2; 9 nucleotides match TRBD1. The V segment lost 1 base and the J segment 6 bases; nucleotides outside the gene matches: 6. Germline V gene data show CDR1 as SGHTA and CDR2 as FQGNSA. The CDR3 length is 15 residues. CDR3 in DNA: TGTGCCAGCAGCTTAGGAGCCAGGACAGGGGATGGCTACACCTTC. Its protein product is CASSLGARTGDGYTF.

This clone was seen once. The chain employs TRBV28 and TRBJ1-5; the D is unclear. In germline, CDR1 is MDHEN, CDR2 SYDVKM. This CDR3 has 16 residues. Trimming removed 3 bases from V and 5 bases from J, with 17 bases in between. The CDR3 nucleotides are TGTGCCAGCAGTTTCCCTTATTCCACTAGGGATCAGCCCCAGCATTTT. This sequence encodes CASSFPYSTRDQPQHF.

This chain connects TRBV6-5 to TRBJ2-3, with D possibly matching TRBD2 (6 bases). V lost 0 bases and J 5 bases, leaving 6 bases between the germline ends. CDR3 length: 13 residues. In germline, CDR1 is MNHEY, CDR2 SVGAGI. The CDR3 bases are TGTGCCAGCAGTTACTCGGGGGGAGATACGCAGTATTTT. Translation gives CASSYSGGDTQYF.

The chain combines TRBV6-1 with TRBJ2-1; D unresolved. The CDR3 runs to 13 residues. Germline assignment: CDR1 MNHNS and CDR2 SASEGT. Trimming stripped 1 base from V and 12 bases from J, with 13 bases between. The CDR3 loop is CASSEELPGSQFF. In DNA, the CDR3 is TGTGCCAGCAGTGAAGAGCTCCCCGGGTCGCAGTTCTTC.

The CDR3 region has the DNA TGCAGCGTTGGGGGGGAAAAGGGGTTTCACACTGAAGCTTTCTTT. The encoded protein is CSVGGEKGFHTEAFF. The V and J genes are TRBV29-1 and TRBJ1-1; possibly TRBD1 for D (5 bases). This CDR3 spans 15 amino acids. With 4 bases removed from V and 3 bases from J, the gap between germline ends came to 18 bases. The germline V gene encodes CDR1 SQVTM and CDR2 ANQGSEA.

The V call is TRBV15, the J call TRBJ2-5, with D possibly matching TRBD2 (6 bases). Trimming left V 1 base short and J 3 bases short, with 12 bases between. Germline loops: CDR1 LNHNV, CDR2 YYDKDF (reference sequence). The CDR3 totals 15 residues. Here the CDR3 DNA reads TGTGCCACCAGCAGAGGGGCGGGACCCGAAGAGACCCAGTACTTC. This encodes CATSRGAGPEETQYF.

This sequence joins TRBV7-9 and TRBJ1-4; possible D gene TRBD1, 6 bases. The CDR3 covers 15 residues. In germline, CDR1 is SEHNR, CDR2 FQNEAQ (reference sequence). V lost 0 bases to trimming and J lost 5 bases, with 10 bases between them. CDR3 region: CASSLARRGNEKLFF. CDR3 DNA: TGTGCCAGCAGCTTAGCGCGTAGGGGGAATGAAAAACTGTTTTTT.

The chain uses TRBV29-1 and TRBJ1-1; D gene uncertain. Trimming removed 1 base at V and 9 bases at J, with 9 bases between. CDR1 and CDR2 (germline): SQVTM, ANQGSEA. The CDR3 is 11 amino acids. CDR3 sequence: CSVEGGMKAFF. The CDR3 DNA reads TGCAGCGTTGAAGGAGGGATGAAAGCTTTCTTT.

The chain couples TRBV6-5 to TRBJ2-5, with a possible D match to TRBD1 (6 bases). Trimming pared 6 bases from V and 5 bases from J, leaving 19 bases between. Germline V CDR1 and CDR2: MNHEY, SVGAGI. The CDR3 runs to 15 residues. CDR3 sequence reads: CASSYVQGARETQYF. CDR3 nucleotide sequence: TGTGCCAGCAGCTATGTACAGGGCGCTCGGGAGACCCAGTACTTC.

The gene calls are TRBV5-1 and TRBJ1-3, with unresolved D. V dropped 0 bases and J dropped 2 bases, with 15 bases sitting between them. Germline-derived CDR1 and CDR2 are SGHRS and YFSETQ. The CDR3 covers 17 residues. The CDR3 nucleotides read TGCGCCAGCAGCTTGGCACCCACCCGACTGACTGGAAACACCATATATTTT. Amino acids: CASSLAPTRLTGNTIYF.

The chain links TRBV21-1 to TRBJ1-2; the table gives TRBD1 as D, unverified against the DNA. TRBV21-1 is flagged as a pseudogene. CDR3 length: 18 amino acids. The CDR3 DNA reads as TGTGCCATTTCCCCCGGGGGACCTCGACAGGGAACCCACTATGGCTACACCTTC. As protein: CAISPGGPRQGTHYGYTF.

A few counts support this clone. The rearrangement joins TRBV5-6 to TRBJ2-7; 10 bases fit TRBD1. CDR3 length: 15 amino acids. Germline V CDR1 and CDR2: SGHDT, YYEEEE. J lost 2 bases, V lost 0 bases, and 2 bases had no gene match. The chain's CDR3 is CASSLAGTGAYEQYF. DNA for the CDR3: TGTGCCAGCAGCTTGGCCGGGACAGGGGCCTACGAGCAGTACTTC. Filled out from reference TRBV5-6 and TRBJ2-7, the complete variable domain reads DAGVTQSPTHLIKTRGQQVTLRCSPKSGHDTVSWYQQALGQGPQFIFQYYEEEERQRGNFPDRFSGHQFPNYSSELNVNALLLGDSALYLCASSLAGTGAYEQYFGPGTRLTVT.

The chain recombines TRBV5-6 with TRBJ2-7; weak D call: TRBD1 (6 bases). Deletions cut 4 bases from V and 5 bases from J, with 10 bases between. This CDR3 is built from 12 residues. Germline assignment: CDR1 SGHDT and CDR2 YYEEEE. For the CDR3, the DNA is TGTGCCAGCAGCCTCAGGGGCCACGAGCAGTACTTC. Residues: CASSLRGHEQYF.

The chain has TRBV7-9 and TRBJ2-6; 8 nucleotides align to TRBD1. This CDR3 contains 17 residues. From germline, CDR1 is SEHNR and CDR2 FQNEAQ (reference sequence). V shed 3 bases, J shed 2 bases, and the junction held 6 bases outside the gene matches. The CDR3 nucleotides are TGTGCCAGCAGCTTCAGGACAGGGCCACCTGGGGCCAACGTCCTGACTTTC. This codes for CASSFRTGPPGANVLTF.

The chain employs TRBV7-8 and TRBJ1-3; 8 bases match TRBD1. The germline V gene encodes CDR1 SGHVS and CDR2 FQNEAQ. CDR3 length: 14 amino acids. V shed 4 bases, J shed 8 bases, and the junction held 7 bases outside the gene matches. This CDR3 is CASSSRTGRDTIYF. The CDR3, as DNA: TGTGCCAGCAGCTCCAGGACAGGGAGAGACACCATATATTTT.

The chain carries TRBV6-1 and TRBJ2-1, with 9 bases identical to TRBD2. J was trimmed by 9 bases and V by 4 bases; bases with no gene match: 10. Germline V gene data show CDR1 as MNHNS and CDR2 as SASEGT. This CDR3 has 15 residues. CDR3 sequence: CASSVATSGYLEQFF. The CDR3 nucleotides are TGTGCCAGCAGTGTGGCGACTAGCGGTTATCTTGAGCAGTTCTTC.

This chain links TRBV6-6 with TRBJ2-5, with D tentatively TRBD2 (7 bases). The CDR3 contains 12 residues. The germline V gene has CDR1 MNHNY and CDR2 SVGAGI (reference sequence). The ends were cut back, 7 bases at V and 5 bases at J, with 11 bases in the middle. CDR3 residues: CASTGGEETQYF. The CDR3 DNA sequence: TGTGCCAGCACGGGGGGCGAGGAGACCCAGTACTTC.

The chain carries TRBV14 and TRBJ2-1, with 14 bases fitting TRBD2. This CDR3 region has 19 residues. Per germline, CDR1 SGHDN and CDR2 FVKESK. V was clipped by 1 base and J by 7 bases; unmatched bases: 12. DNA of the CDR3: TGTGCCAGCAGCCAAGTGTCCGGGACTAGCGGGAGTATCGGAAATGAGCAGTTCTTC. This codes for CASSQVSGTSGSIGNEQFF.

This clone showed up just a few times. The chain joins TRBV4-2 to TRBJ2-1; no definite D call. Trimming cost V 0 bases and J 10 bases, with 10 bases left between them. CDR1 LGHNA and CDR2 YNFKEQ come from the germline V gene. There are 13 residues in the CDR3. CDR3 sequence reads: CASSQDEATEQFF. CDR3 sequence (DNA): TGTGCCAGCAGCCAAGATGAGGCGACCGAGCAGTTCTTC.

V is TRBV5-1 and J is TRBJ1-4; 7 bases map to TRBD1. With V trimmed by 0 bases and J by 8 bases, 4 bases remained unmatched. The CDR3 is 14 residues long. Germline V gives CDR1 SGHRS, CDR2 YFSETQ. CDR3: CASSLVGTEEKLFF. Here the CDR3 DNA reads TGCGCCAGCAGCTTGGTAGGGACAGAAGAAAAACTGTTTTTT.

This sequence joins TRBV2 and TRBJ1-1, with 8 bases lining up with TRBD1. Per germline, CDR1 SNHLY and CDR2 FYNNEI. V dropped 6 bases and J dropped 9; count of bases not matched to a gene: 9. The CDR3 has 13 amino acids. The CDR3 region has the DNA TGTGCCAGCAGGGAAAGCAGGGGGCGGAAAGCTTTCTTT. Residues: CASRESRGRKAFF.

The chain combines TRBV7-6 with TRBJ1-4; TRBD1 matches 10 bases. Trimming took 1 base from V and 7 from J; bases not matched to a gene: 12. Germline-derived CDR1 and CDR2 are SGHVS and FNYEAQ. This CDR3 is 18 amino acids long. The CDR3 nucleotides are TGTGCCAGCAGCTTAGGACCCGGGACAGGGGCCGAGAGTGAAAAACTGTTTTTT. Protein sequence: CASSLGPGTGAESEKLFF.

The chain couples TRBV28 to TRBJ2-7, with D unclear. This CDR3 spans 14 amino acids. The germline V gene encodes CDR1 MDHEN and CDR2 SYDVKM. Trimming removed 3 bases at V and 0 bases at J, with 9 bases between. The CDR3 region is CASSFILSSYEQYF. The DNA for the CDR3 is TGTGCCAGCAGTTTCATTCTATCCTCCTACGAGCAGTACTTC.

This clone was detected only once. The rearrangement joins TRBV6-5 to TRBJ1-1, with a tentative D call TRBD1 (6 bases). The ends were cut back, 2 bases at V and 3 bases at J, with 10 bases in the middle. Germline CDR1 MNHEY, CDR2 SVGAGI. This CDR3 region has 14 residues. CDR3 nucleotides: TGTGCCAGCAGTTACGGTGCAGGGGACACTGAAGCTTTCTTT. It yields the protein CASSYGAGDTEAFF.

This clone was detected once. This chain connects TRBV28 to TRBJ1-2; no definite D call. The CDR3 sequence is 12 residues long. Trimming shortened V by 7 bases and J by 4 bases, and 10 bases separated the two germline ends. CDR1 MDHEN and CDR2 SYDVKM come from the germline V gene. The CDR3, as DNA: TGTGCCAGCACAGCGACTCTCTATGGCTACACCTTC. Residues: CASTATLYGYTF.

This rearrangement joins TRBV18 to TRBJ2-1, with 7 bases that match TRBD2. This CDR3 comprises 14 residues. Trimming at V came to 3 bases and at J to 3 bases, leaving 2 bases not matched to a gene. Germline lookup yields CDR1 KGHSH and CDR2 LQKENI. The CDR3 region has the DNA TGTGCCAGCTCACCCCAGCGGGGCTACAATGAGCAGTTCTTC. This gives the protein CASSPQRGYNEQFF.

The V gene is TRBV4-1, the J gene TRBJ1-4, with 8 bases that match TRBD1. The V gene's germline CDR1 is MGHRA and CDR2 YSYEKL. This CDR3 contains 16 residues. V was clipped by 0 bases and J by 5 bases; unmatched bases: 5. The CDR3 reads CASSQEGRQGNEKLFF. CDR3 DNA: TGCGCCAGCAGCCAAGAGGGGCGACAGGGGAATGAAAAACTGTTTTTT.